Below are 32 T cell receptor beta chains sequenced from a single sample in a study of PD-L1 blockade in urothelial cancer. Indicated time point: pretreatment peripheral blood. Here immunoSEQ multiplex PCR was the method, and the copy in TCRdb shows in-frame clones only, minus some. Among more than 45,000 clones listed, around 86% were seen once. Sample: PBMCs, taken around atezolizumab (anti-PD-L1) treatment. These receptors were collected from a man aged 45-65 years with urothelial cancer.

V usage is TRBV7-3 and J usage is TRBJ2-7; 13 bases map to TRBD2. J lost 2 bases, V lost 3 bases, and 4 bases had no gene match. CDR1 is SGHTA, CDR2 FQGTGA, per germline. The CDR3 extends over 16 amino acids. Here the CDR3 DNA reads TGTGCCAGCAGCTTGTCCGGGACTAGCGGGACCTACGAGCAGTACTTC. The encoded protein is CASSLSGTSGTYEQYF.

The J gene is TRBJ2-1, the V gene TRBV28; TRBD2 matches 12 bases. J gave up 9 bases and V 6 bases, and 12 bases lay outside the gene matches. Germline CDR1 is MDHEN and CDR2 is SYDVKM. This CDR3 contains 16 residues. CDR3 sequence: CASRLTSGGLVGEQFF. The CDR3 region has the DNA TGTGCCAGCAGGCTGACTAGCGGGGGTCTAGTGGGTGAGCAGTTCTTC.

This clone was picked up a small number of times. V gene TRBV6-4 combines with J gene TRBJ1-1; possible D gene TRBD1, 5 bases. CDR3 length: 13 amino acids. Looked up from germline, CDR1 is MRHNA and CDR2 is SNTAGT. Trimming cost V 3 bases and J 4 bases, with 9 bases left between them. The CDR3 DNA reads as TGTGCCAGCAGTGATGGGGGGGTCACTGAAGCTTTCTTT. Translation: CASSDGGVTEAFF.

The rearrangement joins TRBV14 to TRBJ1-1, with TRBD1 matching over 8 bases. Trimming removed 0 bases from V and 6 bases from J; junction bases left unmatched: 6. The CDR3 has 15 residues. Germline loops: CDR1 SGHDN, CDR2 FVKESK. The CDR3 spells CASSQEPGGYPEAFF. In DNA, the CDR3 is TGTGCCAGCAGCCAAGAGCCAGGGGGCTACCCTGAAGCTTTCTTT.

The rearrangement uses TRBV18 and TRBJ2-7; D perhaps matches TRBD2 (5 bases). The germline V gene has CDR1 KGHSH and CDR2 LQKENI. Trimming took off 4 bases at V and 7 bases at J, with 20 bases between the two ends. This CDR3 region has 15 residues. The CDR3 DNA is TGTGCCAGCTCACTACTGGGCCCTGGAGGCGGAGAGCAGTACTTC. Its translation is CASSLLGPGGGEQYF.

The chain links TRBV25-1 to TRBJ1-1; D is unclear. The CDR3 extends over 14 amino acids. Trimming took off 5 bases at V and 4 bases at J, with 14 bases between the two ends. In germline, CDR1 is MGHDK, CDR2 SYGVNS. The CDR3 DNA reads TGTGCCAGCAGTTTCTCGAGTCGTTCCACTGAAGCTTTCTTT. Translated, it gives CASSFSSRSTEAFF. The whole variable domain, remainder taken from reference TRBV25-1 and TRBJ1-1, is EADIYQTPRYLVIGTGKKITLECSQTMGHDKMYWYQQDPGMELHLIHYSYGVNSTEKGDLSSESTVSRIRTEHFPLTLESARPSHTSQYLCASSFSSRSTEAFFGQGTRLTVV.

This clone was detected only once. V gene TRBV2 combines with J gene TRBJ2-2; 7 bases align to TRBD1. With 7 bases clipped from V and 5 bases from J, the junction kept 7 bases outside the gene matches. Germline V CDR1 and CDR2: SNHLY, FYNNEI. The CDR3 consists of 14 residues. The CDR3 region is CASTDRVGTGELFF. The CDR3 DNA reads TGTGCCAGCACTGACAGGGTCGGGACCGGGGAGCTGTTTTTT.

The chain combines TRBV7-6 with TRBJ1-1, with 8 positions matching TRBD1. The length of the CDR3 is 18 residues. V was clipped by 0 bases and J by 4 bases; unmatched bases: 13. Germline CDR1 and CDR2: SGHVS and FNYEAQ. CDR3 bases: TGTGCCAGCAGCTTAGCGGGGGGAGGGGACAGGAGGGGCACTGAAGCTTTCTTT. Its translation: CASSLAGGGDRRGTEAFF.

V usage is TRBV13 and J usage is TRBJ2-1; TRBD2 aligns across 14 bases. Trimming at V came to 5 bases and at J to 7 bases, leaving 4 bases not matched to a gene. The germline V gene has CDR1 PRHDT and CDR2 FYEKMQ (reference sequence). The CDR3 totals 15 residues. In nucleotides, the CDR3 is TGTGCCAGCAGCCGCGGGACTAGCGGGAGAAATGAGCAGTTCTTC. It is translated as CASSRGTSGRNEQFF.

The chain recombines TRBV6-1 with TRBJ1-5; tentative D call: TRBD1 (5 bases). The germline CDR1 and CDR2 sequences are MNHNS and SASEGT. This CDR3 region has 13 residues. V lost 6 bases and J lost 4, with 10 bases in between. CDR3 in DNA: TGTGCCAGCAGGCCCACAGGAAATCAGCCCCAGCATTTT. Translated: CASRPTGNQPQHF.

The chain combines TRBV5-6 with TRBJ1-6; 8 nucleotides agree with TRBD1. Germline trimming cut 3 bases from V and 9 bases from J; bases unmatched to any gene: 8. The V gene's germline CDR1 is SGHDT and CDR2 YYEEEE. The CDR3 consists of 15 residues. CDR3 amino acids: CASSSPGQAGSPLHF. The CDR3 DNA follows: TGTGCCAGCAGCTCGCCGGGACAGGCGGGTTCACCCCTCCACTTT.

V gene TRBV29-1 combines with J gene TRBJ2-1; D possibly corresponds to TRBD2 (5 bases). From germline, CDR1 is SQVTM and CDR2 ANQGSEA. Trimming cost V 4 bases and J 5 bases, with 12 bases left between them. The CDR3 is made up of 13 amino acids. CDR3 DNA: TGCAGCGTTGGCGGTGGGAGTCACAATGAGCAGTTCTTC. This encodes CSVGGGSHNEQFF.

This sequence joins TRBV15 and TRBJ2-1; 12 bases agree with TRBD2. Germline CDR1 and CDR2: LNHNV and YYDKDF (reference sequence). Trimming removed 1 base from V and 9 bases from J; junction bases left unmatched: 7. This CDR3 has 16 residues. Here the CDR3 DNA reads TGTGCCACCAGCAGAGCGTTGACTAGCGGGAGCCTTGAGCAGTTCTTC. Residues: CATSRALTSGSLEQFF.

V gene TRBV5-1 combines with J gene TRBJ2-2; 10 bases agree with TRBD2. Germline V gives CDR1 SGHRS, CDR2 YFSETQ. J was trimmed by 6 bases and V by 2 bases; bases with no gene match: 1. The CDR3 totals 14 residues. CDR3 nucleotide sequence: TGCGCCAGCAGCTTTAGCGGGGGGCCCGGGGAGCTGTTTTTT. Encoded protein: CASSFSGGPGELFF. The full variable domain, rest sourced from reference TRBV5-1 and TRBJ2-2, is KAGVTQTPRYLIKTRGQQVTLSCSPISGHRSVSWYQQTPGQGLQFLFEYFSETQRNKGNFPGRFSGRQFSNSRSEMNVSTLELGDSALYLCASSFSGGPGELFFGEGSRLTVL.

A word on this clone: The same CDR3 can be traced to other DNA sequences in this sample. This chain joins TRBV7-6 and TRBJ1-2, with D hard to call. V lost 1 base, J lost 0 bases, and 3 bases lay in between. Germline lookup yields CDR1 SGHVS and CDR2 FNYEAQ. The CDR3 runs to 13 residues. The CDR3 nucleotides read TGTGCCAGCAGCTTAGACACTAACTATGGCTACACCTTC. Translated, it gives CASSLDTNYGYTF.

J is TRBJ1-1 and V is TRBV6-1; D call uncertain. The V gene lost 3 bases and the J gene lost 4 bases, with 15 bases spanning the gap. Looked up from germline, CDR1 is MNHNS and CDR2 is SASEGT. This CDR3 is built from 15 residues. The CDR3 region is CASSDGRFTSTEAFF. The CDR3 DNA reads TGTGCCAGCAGTGATGGGAGGTTCACAAGCACTGAAGCTTTCTTT.

This chain uses TRBV5-1 with TRBJ1-4; D remains ambiguous. Trimming shortened V by 1 base and J by 5 bases, and 12 bases separated the two germline ends. Germline V gene data show CDR1 as SGHRS and CDR2 as YFSETQ. The CDR3 runs 15 residues. The CDR3 is CASSLIGETNEKLFF. The DNA for the CDR3 is TGCGCCAGCAGCTTGATCGGGGAAACAAATGAAAAACTGTTTTTT.

A word on this clone: Since a much larger clone is just one base distant, this may be a read error. This chain connects TRBV2 to TRBJ1-1; 8 positions agree with TRBD1. With 10 bases clipped from V and 11 bases from J, the junction kept 15 bases outside the gene matches. The CDR3 consists of 13 residues. The germline V gene has CDR1 SNHLY and CDR2 FYNNEI. The CDR3 DNA reads as TGTGCCACCCACTCGGACAGGGACGCGGGGGCTTTCTTT. Amino acids: CATHSDRDAGAFF. Combining the CDR3 with reference TRBV2 and TRBJ1-1 gives the whole variable domain EPEVTQTPSHQVTQMGQEVILRCVPISNHLYFYWYRQILGQKVEFLVSFYNNEISEKSEIFDDQFSVERPDGSNFTLKIRSTKLEDSAMYFCATHSDRDAGAFFGQGTRLTVV.

The genes are TRBV14 and TRBJ1-2, with D possibly TRBD1 on 5 matching bases. This CDR3 has 15 amino acids. Trimming took 0 bases from V and 5 from J, leaving 13 bases between them. CDR1 is SGHDN and CDR2 is FVKESK in the germline V gene. The CDR3 DNA follows: TGTGCCAGCAGCCAAGATGTCGGGCGGGGGTATGGCTACACCTTC. Translation: CASSQDVGRGYGYTF.

The V gene is TRBV28, the J gene TRBJ2-7; tentative D call: TRBD2 (6 bases). The V end lost 6 bases, the J end lost 7 bases, and 16 bases lay between the germline ends. The CDR3 covers 13 residues. Germline CDR1 reads MDHEN; CDR2 reads SYDVKM. The CDR3 DNA follows: TGTGCCAGCAGCATTCGGGGGTCGGGGGAGCAGTACGTC. It is translated as CASSIRGSGEQYV.

This chain joins TRBV28 and TRBJ1-1; TRBD1 matches at 7 bases. After removal of 6 bases from V and 0 bases from J, the junction contained 7 bases not matched to a gene. CDR1 is MDHEN, CDR2 SYDVKM, per germline. CDR3 length equals 15 residues. This CDR3 is CASSGGQIMNTEAFF. CDR3 nucleotides: TGTGCCAGCAGCGGGGGACAGATTATGAACACTGAAGCTTTCTTT.

As to this clone: Other DNA sequences in this sample translate to the same CDR3. V is TRBV25-1 and J is TRBJ2-3; 11 bases agree with TRBD2. Germline CDR1 and CDR2: MGHDK and SYGVNS. The V gene end was trimmed by 7 bases and the J gene end by 2 bases; junction bases not matched to a gene: 8. The CDR3 is 16 amino acids. In DNA form, the CDR3 reads TGTGCCAGCAACCCCGGGACTAGCGGTAACACAGATACGCAGTATTTT. Protein: CASNPGTSGNTDTQYF. The full variable domain, its missing parts supplied by reference TRBV25-1 and TRBJ2-3, is EADIYQTPRYLVIGTGKKITLECSQTMGHDKMYWYQQDPGMELHLIHYSYGVNSTEKGDLSSESTVSRIRTEHFPLTLESARPSHTSQYLCASNPGTSGNTDTQYFGPGTRLTVL.

The V and J genes are TRBV2 and TRBJ1-5; TRBD1 agrees at 8 bases. The CDR3 contains 15 residues. Looked up from germline, CDR1 is SNHLY and CDR2 is FYNNEI. The trim removed 5 bases at V and 10 bases at J, leaving 13 bases unmatched. CDR3 sequence reads: CASSPQPGTGEPQHF. The CDR3 DNA reads as TGTGCCAGCAGTCCCCAGCCCGGGACAGGAGAACCCCAGCATTTT.

V usage is TRBV15 and J usage is TRBJ2-1, with TRBD1 as a possible D gene (6 bases). The ends were cut back, 1 base at V and 6 bases at J, with 10 bases in the middle. This CDR3 has 14 amino acids. Germline lookup yields CDR1 LNHNV and CDR2 YYDKDF (reference sequence). The CDR3 reads CATSRGTRGNEQFF. In DNA, the CDR3 is TGTGCCACCAGCAGAGGGACCAGGGGCAATGAGCAGTTCTTC.

This clone occurred once. This chain joins TRBV5-5 and TRBJ2-2, with 11 bases aligning to TRBD1. After removal of 2 bases from V and 2 bases from J, the junction contained 2 bases not matched to a gene. This CDR3 has 16 residues. Germline values: CDR1 SGHKS, CDR2 YYEKEE (reference sequence). For the CDR3, the DNA is TGTGCCAGCAGCTTCGGACAGGGGGCTAACACCGGGGAGCTGTTTTTT. Protein: CASSFGQGANTGELFF.

The V call is TRBV6-1, the J call TRBJ1-1; 7 bases align to TRBD1. The germline V gene has CDR1 MNHNS and CDR2 SASEGT. Trimming cost V 4 bases and J 5 bases; bases outside gene matches: 10. This CDR3 comprises 15 residues. CDR3 in DNA: TGTGCCAGCAGTGCACTAGGGGGCGCTTTTACTGAAGCTTTCTTT. Amino acids: CASSALGGAFTEAFF.

The chain has TRBV10-2 and TRBJ2-1; no clear D gene. Germline CDR1 is WSHSY and CDR2 is SAAADI. There are 12 residues in the CDR3. With 2 bases removed from V and 6 bases from J, the gap between germline ends came to 5 bases. The CDR3 spells CASSEAVNEQFF. The CDR3 DNA follows: TGCGCCAGCAGTGAGGCGGTCAATGAGCAGTTCTTC.

The chain joins TRBV10-3 to TRBJ2-3, with a tentative D call TRBD1 (5 bases). The CDR3 has 15 residues. V lost 8 bases and J 1 base, leaving 16 bases between the germline ends. CDR1 is ENHRY, CDR2 SYGVKD, per germline. The CDR3 region is CAIGSDSSRTDTQYF. The CDR3, as DNA: TGTGCCATCGGTTCAGACAGTAGTCGCACAGATACGCAGTATTTT.

V is TRBV10-1 and J is TRBJ1-3; D unresolved. Germline CDR1 WNHNN, CDR2 SYGVQD (reference sequence). V was shortened by 10 bases and J by 3 bases, with 7 bases between the two germline ends. The CDR3 loop spans 11 amino acids. The DNA for the CDR3 is TGCGCCACCGTCTTTGGAAACACCATATATTTT. Protein sequence: CATVFGNTIYF.

The gene calls are TRBV5-1 and TRBJ1-1, with D perhaps TRBD1 (6 bases). The V end lost 7 bases, the J end lost 0 bases, and 10 bases lay between the germline ends. The CDR3 extends over 13 amino acids. Looked up from germline, CDR1 is SGHRS and CDR2 is YFSETQ. This chain's CDR3 is CASQDSLNTEAFF. CDR3 in DNA: TGCGCCAGCCAGGACAGCTTGAACACTGAAGCTTTCTTT. The whole variable domain, filled in from reference TRBV5-1 and TRBJ1-1, reads KAGVTQTPRYLIKTRGQQVTLSCSPISGHRSVSWYQQTPGQGLQFLFEYFSETQRNKGNFPGRFSGRQFSNSRSEMNVSTLELGDSALYLCASQDSLNTEAFFGQGTRLTVV.

The CDR3 is CASSPPGRVGYEQYF. The DNA of the CDR3 is TGTGCCAGCAGCCCCCCGGGCAGGGTCGGCTACGAGCAGTACTTC. V and J are TRBV7-6 and TRBJ2-7; a possible D gene is TRBD1 (5 bases). Germline V lookup: CDR1 SGHVS, CDR2 FNYEAQ. Trimming took off 5 bases at V and 3 bases at J, with 17 bases between the two ends. This CDR3 region has 15 residues.

The chain has TRBV11-3 and TRBJ2-5; 7 bases align to TRBD1. The V and J ends lost 0 bases and 2 bases, in that order; junction bases with no gene match: 3. CDR3 size: 15 residues. Germline assignment: CDR1 SGHNT and CDR2 YENEEA. The CDR3 sequence is CASSLEGTAQETQYF. The CDR3 coding sequence is TGTGCCAGCAGCTTAGAGGGGACAGCTCAAGAGACCCAGTACTTC.